These 3 T cell receptor beta chains share one sample of origin, sequenced in a study of T cells after yellow fever vaccination. From the 5' RACE reads, TCRdb called clonotypes with MiXCR, one entry per CDR3 protein. Of around 500,000 distinct CDR3 sequences detected, roughly 22% appear once; the ten largest clones hold roughly a sixth. The sample was PBMCs, taken less than 25 days after the first yellow fever vaccination. Receptor source: a man aged 18 to 35 who received the YFV17D yellow fever vaccine.

The genes are TRBV4-3 and TRBJ1-6; possibly TRBD1 for D (5 bases). The CDR3 is 15 amino acids. In germline, CDR1 is LGHNA, CDR2 YSLEER. The V gene lost 3 bases and the J gene lost 6 bases, with 12 bases spanning the gap. Written as DNA, the CDR3 is TGCGCCAGCAGCCACGGGGACCGCAGTAATTCACCCCTCCACTTT. It translates to CASSHGDRSNSPLHF.

This chain connects TRBV7-2 to TRBJ1-5; D perhaps matches TRBD1 (6 bases). V was shortened by 7 bases and J by 7 bases, with 23 bases between the two germline ends. The CDR3 consists of 16 residues. Looked up from germline, CDR1 is SGHTA and CDR2 is FQGNSA. The CDR3, as DNA: TGTGCCAGCACCCTACTCCTAGTACAGGGAGGCCAGCCCCAGCATTTT. It encodes CASTLLLVQGGQPQHF.

This clonotype was seen only a few times. The V gene is TRBV5-1, the J gene TRBJ2-3, with 8 bases aligning to TRBD2. V dropped 4 bases and J dropped 9; count of bases not matched to a gene: 13. The CDR3 totals 15 residues. Germline CDR1 reads SGHRS; CDR2 reads YFSETQ. The CDR3 loop reads CASSLPPGLEGTQYF. CDR3 bases: TGCGCCAGCAGCCTGCCCCCGGGACTAGAGGGGACGCAGTATTTT.